This T cell receptor beta chain was sequenced for a study of shared clonotypes between healthy human individuals. Donors included only healthy HIV-negative adults lacking recent acute infections or vaccinations. The repertoire was sequenced with immunoSEQ multiplex PCR; TCRdb's copy has only in-frame clones and lacks some. This sample has more than 450,000 clones, with approximately 85% found just once. Germline V gene data show CDR1 as SGHTA and CDR2 as FQGTGA. The CDR3 spans 17 residues. The germline V and J ends were trimmed by 0 bases and 7 bases, with 22 bases remaining between them. The rearrangement links TRBV7-3 to TRBJ2-7; a possible D gene is TRBD2 (5 bases). The TCR comes from a woman aged 40 to 50 in good health. Some clones in this sample may be carry-over from other donors' samples. The specimen was PBMCs. This chain's CDR3 is CASSLTPASSSWSEQYF. Written as DNA, the CDR3 is TGTGCCAGCAGCTTAACTCCAGCTAGCTCCTCCTGGTCAGAGCAGTACTTC.